The rows below give T cell receptor beta chains drawn from one sample of a study of OX40 agonist ivuxolimab in advanced cancers. Method: immunoSEQ multiplex PCR; TCRdb's copy keeps in-frame clones and lacks some. In the table there are approximately 74,000 clones, around 85% of which are singletons. Sequenced here: CD4+ or CD8+ T cells sorted from blood, sampled in a trial of the OX40 agonist ivuxolimab. These receptors were collected from an adult with an advanced solid tumor such as melanoma, head and neck, liver or kidney cancer. CDR3s include the opening cysteine and the closing phenylalanine or tryptophan.

>TRBJ2-7|TRBV25-1
CASSKTAYEQYF
>TRBJ2-5|TRBV28
CASTGGLDAETQYF
>TRBJ1-2|TRBV5-4
CASSLDGSGYTF
>TRBJ2-5|TRBV6-1
CASNRLTQYF
>TRBJ2-7|TRBV28
CALRGRGRDEQYF
>TRBJ2-7|TRBV5-5
CASSFDTGEIEQYF
>TRBJ1-6|TRBV5-4
CASSLGGLSSPLHF
>TRBJ2-7|TRBV28
CASSSYRDPYEQYF
>TRBJ1-1|TRBV6-5
CASSFANTEAFF
>TRBJ2-1|TRBV5-1
CASSYSGSSPNEQFF
>TRBJ2-3|TRBV7-8
CASSLRDTQYF
>TRBJ1-1|TRBV18
CASSPPIAVNTEAFF
>TRBJ1-3|TRBV7-3
CASSLYGLSANPSGNTIYF
>TRBJ1-4|TRBV5-6
CASSLARRNEKLFF
>TRBJ2-6|TRBV5-6
CASSLMAGVSGANVLTF
>TRBJ1-1|TRBV4-1
CASSQGGATEAFF